These 21 T cell receptor beta chains were all obtained from the same sample, sequenced in a study of T cell responses to AZD1222 COVID-19 vaccine. The repertoire was sequenced with immunoSEQ multiplex PCR; TCRdb's copy has only in-frame clones and lacks some. The profile shows approximately 79,000 clones, roughly 88% of them singletons. This specimen was peripheral blood, taken on day 0 of AZD1222 vaccination. The source of these receptors is an adult in good health.

Here the CDR3 DNA reads TGCGCCAGCAGCTTGGTTACAGCCGGGGAGCTGTTTTTT. Its protein product is CASSLVTAGELFF. The chain uses TRBV5-1 and TRBJ2-2; D is ambiguous. This CDR3 has 13 residues. CDR1 and CDR2 (germline): SGHRS, YFSETQ. Trimming shortened V by 0 bases and J by 6 bases, and 6 bases separated the two germline ends.

This chain connects TRBV6-2 or TRBV6-3 to TRBJ1-2; 7 nucleotides line up with TRBD1. V trimming: 6 bases; J trimming: 0 bases; junction bases outside the gene matches: 7. CDR1 and CDR2 from the germline V gene are MNHEY and SVGEGT. The CDR3 has 15 amino acids. DNA of the CDR3: TGTGCCAGCAGCCTGAGGACAGGAGCTAACTATGGCTACACCTTC. Translated: CASSLRTGANYGYTF.

The V call is TRBV6-1, the J call TRBJ1-2, with D perhaps TRBD1 (5 bases). CDR1 is MNHNS, CDR2 SASEGT, per germline. The CDR3 runs 15 residues. With 1 base removed from V and 5 bases from J, the gap between germline ends came to 14 bases. The CDR3 loop reads CASSEVVQGSYGYTF. The CDR3 coding sequence is TGTGCCAGCAGTGAAGTCGTCCAGGGATCATATGGCTACACCTTC.

This chain connects TRBV2 to TRBJ1-3, with 7 bases fitting TRBD1. CDR1 and CDR2 (germline): SNHLY, FYNNEI. J lost 3 bases, V lost 8 bases, and 10 bases had no gene match. This CDR3 is 15 amino acids long. The CDR3 region is CASGRQGNIGNTIYF. Written as DNA, the CDR3 is TGTGCCAGCGGCAGACAGGGTAATATTGGAAACACCATATATTTT.

The CDR3 region has the DNA TGTGCCTGGAGTGGGGACAACGGGGCAAGCAATCAGCCCCAGCATTTT. Translated: CAWSGDNGASNQPQHF. This chain joins TRBV30 and TRBJ1-5; D perhaps matches TRBD1 (6 bases). CDR1 is GTSNPN, CDR2 SVGIG, per germline (reference sequence). Trimming took 1 base from V and 1 from J, leaving 14 bases between them. This CDR3 has 16 residues. The variable domain in full, completed from reference TRBV30 and TRBJ1-5, reads SQTIHQWPATLVQPVGSPLSLECTVEGTSNPNLYWYRQAAGRGLQLLFYSVGIGQISSEVPQNLSASRPQDRQFILSSKKLLLSDSGFYLCAWSGDNGASNQPQHFGDGTRLSIL.

This clone was seen a single time. The V and J genes are TRBV7-8 and TRBJ1-1; weak D call: TRBD1 (5 bases). Germline lookup yields CDR1 SGHVS and CDR2 FQNEAQ. The CDR3 runs to 16 residues. V was cut by 1 base and J by 2 bases, with 14 bases left in between. The CDR3 DNA follows: TGTGCCAGCAGCTTAGTCGGTTCCGGGGCTAACACTGAAGCTTTCTTT. This gives the protein CASSLVGSGANTEAFF.

The gene calls are TRBV2 and TRBJ2-5; D might be TRBD2 (6 bases). The V and J ends lost 3 bases and 5 bases respectively, with 10 bases between them. This CDR3 is 13 amino acids long. Germline V gene sequence: CDR1 SNHLY, CDR2 FYNNEI. Here the CDR3 DNA reads TGTGCCAGCAGTGAGGTGGAGGGCGAGACCCAGTACTTC. It specifies CASSEVEGETQYF.

The chain employs TRBV4-2 and TRBJ1-1; D not resolved. Germline V gene sequence: CDR1 LGHNA, CDR2 YNFKEQ. The CDR3 is 14 residues long. Trimming pared 4 bases from V and 3 bases from J, leaving 12 bases between. The CDR3: CASSPERTYTEAFF. In DNA, the CDR3 is TGTGCCAGCAGCCCAGAACGGACTTACACTGAAGCTTTCTTT.

The chain employs TRBV19 and TRBJ1-1; D remains ambiguous. Germline CDR1 and CDR2: LNHDA and SQIVND (reference sequence). V was trimmed by 3 bases and J by 0 bases, leaving 17 bases between them. This CDR3 comprises 17 residues. The CDR3 DNA reads as TGTGCCAGTAGTATGAGGGTCGCTAGTAGCATGAACACTGAAGCTTTCTTT. Its translation is CASSMRVASSMNTEAFF.

The chain combines TRBV19 with TRBJ2-5; 7 bases line up with TRBD1. Germline CDR1 and CDR2: LNHDA and SQIVND (reference sequence). CDR3 length equals 14 residues. V shed 6 bases and J 2 bases; nucleotides not matched to a gene: 6. The CDR3 protein is CASSPGQVQETQYF. The DNA for the CDR3 is TGTGCCAGTAGCCCAGGACAGGTACAAGAGACCCAGTACTTC.

The gene calls are TRBV24-1 and TRBJ2-5; unclear D gene. The CDR3 consists of 13 residues. Germline V CDR1 and CDR2: KGHDR, SFDVKD. V was clipped by 5 bases and J by 5 bases, with 11 bases between them. CDR3 coding DNA: TGTGCCACCAGTGCGTCCGGCCGGGAGACCCAGTACTTC. It specifies CATSASGRETQYF.

The rearrangement joins TRBV19 to TRBJ1-5; D is undetermined. Germline V gene data show CDR1 as LNHDA and CDR2 as SQIVND (reference sequence). Trimming left V 5 bases short and J 0 bases short, with 8 bases between. The CDR3 runs to 14 residues. CDR3 amino acids: CASSPGYSNQPQHF. CDR3 DNA: TGTGCCAGTAGTCCCGGTTATAGCAATCAGCCCCAGCATTTT.

This rearrangement joins TRBV7-3 to TRBJ1-1, with a tentative D call TRBD1 (6 bases). V was pared by 6 bases and J by 3 bases, with 14 bases between. This CDR3 region has 14 residues. Germline V gene data show CDR1 as SGHTA and CDR2 as FQGTGA. The CDR3 DNA reads as TGTGCCAGCAGACGTACTCCAGGGGACACTGAAGCTTTCTTT. Translating it yields CASRRTPGDTEAFF. Full variable domain (outside the CDR3, taken from reference TRBV7-3 and TRBJ1-1): GAGVSQTPSNKVTEKGKYVELRCDPISGHTALYWYRQSLGQGPEFLIYFQGTGAADDSGLPNDRFFAVRPEGSVSTLKIQRTERGDSAVYLCASRRTPGDTEAFFGQGTRLTVV.

The V call is TRBV18, the J call TRBJ1-2; 8 bases map to TRBD1. V shed 9 bases and J 2 bases; nucleotides not matched to a gene: 11. Looked up from germline, CDR1 is KGHSH and CDR2 is LQKENI. The CDR3 length is 15 residues. The CDR3, as DNA: TGTGCCAGTTTCCCCGGGACAGGAAGAAACTATGGCTACACCTTC. Amino acid sequence: CASFPGTGRNYGYTF.

The chain couples TRBV5-6 to TRBJ2-2; the D gene could be TRBD1 or TRBD2 (5 bases each). Germline assignment: CDR1 SGHDT and CDR2 YYEEEE. The V end was cut by 4 bases, the J end by 0 bases, with 16 bases between. This CDR3 spans 17 amino acids. DNA of the CDR3: TGTGCCAGCAGCCCGGGCGTTAGGGGAGCGAACACCGGGGAGCTGTTTTTT. Translation gives CASSPGVRGANTGELFF.

This rearrangement joins TRBV6-1 to TRBJ2-5; D gene unclear. This CDR3 is 15 amino acids long. In germline, CDR1 is MNHNS, CDR2 SASEGT. Trimming cost V 0 bases and J 4 bases, with 12 bases left between them. The CDR3 here is CASSEARRYLETQYF. CDR3 sequence (DNA): TGTGCCAGCAGTGAAGCGCGCAGATACCTAGAGACCCAGTACTTC.

The genes are TRBV9 and TRBJ1-5; D unclear. Germline lookup yields CDR1 SGDLS and CDR2 YYNGEE. CDR3 length: 14 residues. V was cut by 0 bases and J by 5 bases, with 9 bases left in between. CDR3: CASSVGAYDQPQHF. The DNA of the CDR3 is TGTGCCAGCAGCGTAGGGGCGTACGATCAGCCCCAGCATTTT.

This chain links TRBV10-3 with TRBJ1-2, with D unclear. Germline V gene sequence: CDR1 ENHRY, CDR2 SYGVKD. The CDR3 has 15 amino acids. V was clipped by 0 bases and J by 6 bases, with 14 bases between them. The CDR3, as DNA: TGTGCCATCAGTGAGTCTTGGTCCTCGGCGAATGGCTACACCTTC. This sequence encodes CAISESWSSANGYTF.

The chain employs TRBV29-1 and TRBJ1-2; D ambiguous. Germline CDR1 is SQVTM and CDR2 is ANQGSEA. Trimming cost V 3 bases and J 1 base, with 18 bases left between them. CDR3 length equals 16 residues. In DNA form, the CDR3 reads TGCAGCGTTGATGTCGGAGGGCTCGAGAATAACTATGGCTACACCTTC. Translating gives CSVDVGGLENNYGYTF.

V gene TRBV10-3 combines with J gene TRBJ1-5; D is uncertain. The V gene lost 2 bases and the J gene lost 2 bases, with 10 bases spanning the gap. The CDR3 runs 15 residues. From germline, CDR1 is ENHRY and CDR2 SYGVKD. The CDR3 sequence is CAISEEWGGNQPQHF. CDR3 sequence (DNA): TGTGCCATCAGTGAGGAATGGGGTGGCAATCAGCCCCAGCATTTT.

Comments on this clone: Other DNA sequences in this sample translate to the same CDR3. V and J are TRBV6-5 and TRBJ2-7; possible D gene TRBD1, 6 bases. Trimming took 5 bases from V and 6 from J, leaving 8 bases between them. Germline V lookup: CDR1 MNHEY, CDR2 SVGAGI. CDR3 length: 11 amino acids. The CDR3 is CASSNRVEQYF. DNA of the CDR3: TGTGCCAGCAGTAACAGGGTCGAGCAGTACTTC.